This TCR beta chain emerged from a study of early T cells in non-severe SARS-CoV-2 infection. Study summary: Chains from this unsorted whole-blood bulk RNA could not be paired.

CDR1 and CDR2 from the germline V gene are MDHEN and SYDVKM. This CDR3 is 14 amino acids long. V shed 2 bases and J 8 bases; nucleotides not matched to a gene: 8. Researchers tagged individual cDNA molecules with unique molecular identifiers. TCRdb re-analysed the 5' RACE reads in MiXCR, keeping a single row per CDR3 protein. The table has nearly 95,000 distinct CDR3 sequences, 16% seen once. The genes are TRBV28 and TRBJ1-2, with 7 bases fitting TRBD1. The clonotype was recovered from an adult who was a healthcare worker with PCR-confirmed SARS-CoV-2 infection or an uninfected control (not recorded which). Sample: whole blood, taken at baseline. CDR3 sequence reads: CASSLGTVPFGYTF. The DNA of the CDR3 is TGTGCCAGCAGTTTAGGGACAGTGCCGTTCGGCTACACCTTC.